A single sample gave rise to the 17 T cell receptor beta chains below, sequenced in a study of blood T cell repertoires in COVID-19. Profiling relied on immunoSEQ multiplex PCR, and the TCRdb table lists in-frame clones only, not all of them. The table shows roughly 120,000 clones, with more than 80% occurring only once. Sequences were obtained from peripheral blood. All receptors come from a woman in her fifties or sixties with COVID-19, enrolled during active disease.

This sequence joins TRBV6-6 and TRBJ1-5; tentatively, D is TRBD1 (5 bases). The germline CDR1 and CDR2 sequences are MNHNY and SVGAGI (reference sequence). CDR3 length: 16 residues. V was pared by 7 bases and J by 0 bases, with 16 bases between. This CDR3 reads CASNLRAGDSNQPQHF. The CDR3 coding sequence is TGTGCCAGCAATCTCAGGGCGGGAGATAGCAATCAGCCCCAGCATTTT.

This clone was found once. The V and J genes are TRBV5-4 and TRBJ1-2; D ambiguous. The CDR3 is 14 residues long. Trimming left V 4 bases short and J 7 bases short, with 17 bases between. The germline gives CDR1 SGHNT, CDR2 YYREEE (reference sequence). The chain's CDR3 is CASSPSQARGGYTF. Here the CDR3 DNA reads TGTGCCAGCAGCCCGTCCCAGGCTCGTGGTGGCTACACCTTC.

V gene TRBV3-1 (or the pseudogene TRBV3-2) combines with J gene TRBJ2-7, with 7 bases lining up with TRBD1. The CDR3 runs to 14 residues. V dropped 4 bases and J dropped 0; count of bases not matched to a gene: 3. Germline loops: CDR1 LGHDT, CDR2 YNNKEL (reference sequence). CDR3 protein: CASSPGGFSYEQYF. CDR3 nucleotide sequence: TGTGCCAGCAGCCCAGGGGGTTTCTCCTACGAGCAGTACTTC.

This chain joins TRBV9 and TRBJ2-5; tentative D call: TRBD2 (6 bases). V lost 4 bases to trimming and J lost 0 bases, with 10 bases between them. The CDR3 loop spans 14 amino acids. Per germline, CDR1 SGDLS and CDR2 YYNGEE. CDR3 residues: CASSWRGYQETQYF. The DNA for the CDR3 is TGTGCCAGCAGCTGGAGGGGTTACCAAGAGACCCAGTACTTC.

V is TRBV4-1 and J is TRBJ2-7; 11 bases align to TRBD2. This CDR3 contains 16 residues. Germline loops: CDR1 MGHRA, CDR2 YSYEKL. The trim removed 0 bases at V and 2 bases at J, leaving 3 bases unmatched. The CDR3: CASSQDETSGAYEQYF. The CDR3 coding sequence is TGCGCCAGCAGCCAAGATGAGACTAGCGGGGCCTACGAGCAGTACTTC.

The chain has TRBV5-1 and TRBJ1-4; D is unresolved. Germline V gene sequence: CDR1 SGHRS, CDR2 YFSETQ. CDR3 length equals 13 residues. V was clipped by 0 bases and J by 8 bases, with 8 bases between them. The CDR3 DNA reads TGCGCCAGCAGCTTGGGAGGAGGCGAAAAACTGTTTTTT. This encodes CASSLGGGEKLFF.

This chain links TRBV7-9 with TRBJ1-6, with 8 bases fitting TRBD1. The length of the CDR3 is 16 residues. In germline, CDR1 is SEHNR, CDR2 FQNEAQ (reference sequence). V trimming: 2 bases; J trimming: 10 bases; junction bases outside the gene matches: 10. CDR3 loop: CASSLTGAGGQSPLHF. CDR3 coding DNA: TGTGCCAGCAGCTTAACCGGGGCAGGGGGCCAGTCACCCCTCCACTTT.

The V call is TRBV5-4, the J call TRBJ1-2; weak D call: TRBD1 (5 bases). Germline V gene data show CDR1 as SGHNT and CDR2 as YYREEE (reference sequence). Trimming removed 4 bases from V and 5 bases from J, with 21 bases in between. The CDR3 runs to 16 residues. The CDR3 DNA is TGTGCCAGCAGCGACGGACGGAACCGCGGGGGGTATGGCTACACCTTC. Translation: CASSDGRNRGGYGYTF.

The chain has TRBV7-9 and TRBJ1-2; D gene unclear. The CDR3 has 13 amino acids. Germline-derived CDR1 and CDR2 are SEHNR and FQNEAQ (reference sequence). Trimming removed 1 base from V and 4 bases from J, with 7 bases in between. The DNA of the CDR3 is TGTGCCAGCAGCTTAGGGGCCTTCTATGGCTACACCTTC. Translation: CASSLGAFYGYTF.

V is TRBV2 and J is TRBJ2-3, with a weak D call TRBD1 (6 bases). Germline assignment: CDR1 SNHLY and CDR2 FYNNEI. Trimming removed 8 bases at V and 1 base at J, with 10 bases between. The CDR3 consists of 13 residues. CDR3 residues: CASGDIGTDTQYF. The CDR3, as DNA: TGTGCCAGCGGGGACATCGGCACAGATACGCAGTATTTT.

This chain joins TRBV5-1 and TRBJ2-3; a possible D gene is TRBD1 (5 bases). Germline-derived CDR1 and CDR2 are SGHRS and YFSETQ. This CDR3 spans 14 amino acids. The V gene lost 2 bases and the J gene lost 3 bases, with 10 bases spanning the gap. DNA of the CDR3: TGCGCCAGCAGCTTCCAGGGTTCTACAGATACGCAGTATTTT. Amino acid sequence: CASSFQGSTDTQYF.

This clone was seen only a few times. This chain connects TRBV3-1 (or the pseudogene TRBV3-2) to TRBJ1-1; 7 bases fit TRBD1. With V trimmed by 8 bases and J by 5 bases, 11 bases remained unmatched. Germline assignment: CDR1 LGHDT and CDR2 YNNKEL (reference sequence). This CDR3 comprises 14 residues. DNA of the CDR3: TGTGCCAGCCGAAAAGAGGGGGCAAGAACTGAAGCTTTCTTT. It codes for CASRKEGARTEAFF.

This clone was detected a few times. The rearrangement links TRBV18 to TRBJ2-2; perhaps TRBD1 as D (6 bases). This CDR3 spans 15 amino acids. Germline lookup yields CDR1 KGHSH and CDR2 LQKENI. V was pared by 5 bases and J by 1 base, with 11 bases between. CDR3 nucleotides: TGTGCCAGCTCAACGACAGGCCTGAACACCGGGGAGCTGTTTTTT. Its protein is CASSTTGLNTGELFF.

The V gene is TRBV6-5, the J gene TRBJ1-3, with unresolved D. The ends were cut back, 8 bases at V and 4 bases at J, with 18 bases in the middle. Germline values: CDR1 MNHEY, CDR2 SVGAGI. The CDR3 covers 15 residues. CDR3 region: CASWAGAGIGNTIYF. The CDR3 DNA reads as TGTGCCAGCTGGGCAGGCGCGGGAATCGGAAACACCATATATTTT.

The gene calls are TRBV30 and TRBJ1-2; the D is unclear. The V end lost 6 bases, the J end lost 4 bases, and 12 bases lay between the germline ends. The CDR3 has 12 residues. Per germline, CDR1 GTSNPN and CDR2 SVGIG (reference sequence). The CDR3 reads CACSRRSYGYTF. The CDR3 DNA reads TGTGCCTGTAGCAGGAGGAGCTATGGCTACACCTTC.

J is TRBJ2-3 and V is TRBV12-5; 7 bases line up with TRBD1. Looked up from germline, CDR1 is LGHNT and CDR2 is FRNRAP. J gave up 6 bases and V 1 base, and 7 bases lay outside the gene matches. The CDR3 spans 15 residues. Here the CDR3 DNA reads TGTGCTAGTGGTTTGGGACAGGGTGGAATTGATACGCAGTATTTT. Encoded protein: CASGLGQGGIDTQYF. Full variable domain (remainder filled in from reference TRBV12-5 and TRBJ2-3): DARVTQTPRHKVTEMGQEVTMRCQPILGHNTVFWYRQTMMQGLELLAYFRNRAPLDDSGMPKDRFSAEMPDATLATLKIQPSEPRDSAVYFCASGLGQGGIDTQYFGPGTRLTVL.

The rearrangement joins TRBV19 to TRBJ1-2; D is unclear. The germline V gene has CDR1 LNHDA and CDR2 SQIVND (reference sequence). V was trimmed by 1 base and J by 8 bases, leaving 11 bases between them. The CDR3 is 13 amino acids. The CDR3 reads CASSIGWREGYTF. The CDR3 DNA follows: TGTGCCAGTAGTATAGGATGGAGGGAAGGCTACACCTTC. Combining the CDR3 with reference TRBV19 and TRBJ1-2 gives the whole variable domain DGGITQSPKYLFRKEGQNVTLSCEQNLNHDAMYWYRQDPGQGLRLIYYSQIVNDFQKGDIAEGYSVSREKKESFPLTVTSAQKNPTAFYLCASSIGWREGYTFGSGTRLTVV.